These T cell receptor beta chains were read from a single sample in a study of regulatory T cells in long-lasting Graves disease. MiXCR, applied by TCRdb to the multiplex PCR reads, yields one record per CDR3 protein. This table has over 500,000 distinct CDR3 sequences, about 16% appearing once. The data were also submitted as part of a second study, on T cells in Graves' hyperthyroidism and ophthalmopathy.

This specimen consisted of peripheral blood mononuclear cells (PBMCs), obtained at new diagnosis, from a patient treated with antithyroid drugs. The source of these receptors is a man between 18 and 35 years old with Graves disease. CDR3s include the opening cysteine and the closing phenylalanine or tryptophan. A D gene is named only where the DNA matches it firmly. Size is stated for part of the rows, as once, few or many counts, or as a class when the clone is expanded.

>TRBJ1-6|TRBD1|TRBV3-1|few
TGTGCCAGCAGCCAACCAACAGGGGTTTCCTATAATTCACCCCTCCACTTT
CASSQPTGVSYNSPLHF
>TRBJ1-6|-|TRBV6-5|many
TGTGCCAGCAGTTACGTAACAGTGGATAATTCACCCCTCCACTTT
CASSYVTVDNSPLHF
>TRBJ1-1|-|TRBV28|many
TGTGCCAGCAGTCCCTCCCGGGAAAACACTGAAGCTTTCTTT
CASSPSRENTEAFF
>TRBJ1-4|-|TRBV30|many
TGTGCCTGGAGTAACTTAGGAACAACTAATGAAAAACTGTTTTTT
CAWSNLGTTNEKLFF
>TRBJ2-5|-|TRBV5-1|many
TGTGCCAGCAGCTTGGAGGTCGAGACCCAGTACTTC
CASSLEVETQYF
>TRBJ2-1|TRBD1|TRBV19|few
TGTGCCAGTAGTACTCCGCCGGGACAGGGTAACTATGAGCAGTTCTTC
CASSTPPGQGNYEQFF
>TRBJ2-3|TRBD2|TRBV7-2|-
TGTGCCAGCAGCTTCGCGGGAGGGATCGCAGATACGCAGTATTTT
CASSFAGGIADTQYF
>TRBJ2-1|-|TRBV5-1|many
TGCGCCAGCAGCTTGTCAGGACTTTACAATGAGCAGTTCTTC
CASSLSGLYNEQFF
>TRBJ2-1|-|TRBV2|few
TGTGCCAGCAGGGGGACATCGTGGAATGAGCAGTTCTTC
CASRGTSWNEQFF
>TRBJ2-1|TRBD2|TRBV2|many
TGTGCCAGCAGTTGGACTAGCGTCTCCTACAATGAGCAGTTCTTC
CASSWTSVSYNEQFF
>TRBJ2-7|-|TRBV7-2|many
TGTGCCAGCAGCTTCCCGCAGGGTGGCTCGTACGAGCAGTACTTC
CASSFPQGGSYEQYF
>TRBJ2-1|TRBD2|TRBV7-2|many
TGTGCCAGCAGCTCGGTAGCGGGAGGGCGAAGTGAGCAGTTCTTC
CASSSVAGGRSEQFF
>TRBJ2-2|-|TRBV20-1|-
TGCAGTGCTTCGCCCTTCCCGGACAGTTACACCGGGGAGCTGTTTTTT
CSASPFPDSYTGELFF
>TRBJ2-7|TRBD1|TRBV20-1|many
TGCAGTGCTGGGCCATGGACAGGGCTGGGAGAGCAGTACTTC
CSAGPWTGLGEQYF
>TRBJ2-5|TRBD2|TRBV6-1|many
TGTGCCAGCAGTCCGCCGAGGACTAGCGGGAGACCCCAGTACAGAGAGACCCAGTACTTC
CASSPPRTSGRPQYRETQYF
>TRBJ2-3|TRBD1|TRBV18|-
TGTGCCAGCTCACACTCTTGGGACAGGGGCGTTGATACGCAGTATTTT
CASSHSWDRGVDTQYF